Each of the 30 T cell receptor beta chains below was sequenced from the same sample in a study of blood T cell repertoires in COVID-19. TCRdb keeps only in-frame clones here, not all; method: immunoSEQ multiplex PCR. The sample has over 85,000 clones, approximately 65% seen once. The source material was peripheral blood. These receptors were collected from a woman between 55 and 75 years old with acute or convalescent COVID-19.

This chain's CDR3 is CASSFIGVFGTQYF. CDR3 in DNA: TGTGCCAGCAGCTTTATCGGAGTTTTCGGTACGCAGTATTTT. V gene TRBV7-8 combines with J gene TRBJ2-3; D gene unclear. V shed 3 bases and J shed 8 bases, with 15 bases lying between them. Germline-derived CDR1 and CDR2 are SGHVS and FQNEAQ. This CDR3 has 14 amino acids.

The CDR3 spells CASSQLMNTEAFF. The CDR3 DNA reads TGTGCCAGCAGCCAATTAATGAACACTGAAGCTTTCTTT. This chain connects TRBV4-2 to TRBJ1-1; no firm D call. The CDR3 has 13 amino acids. Deletions cut 2 bases from V and 0 bases from J, with 4 bases between. CDR1 is LGHNA, CDR2 YNFKEQ, per germline.

This clone was recorded only once. V gene TRBV2 combines with J gene TRBJ1-6; TRBD1 aligns across 7 bases. Germline CDR1 SNHLY, CDR2 FYNNEI. The CDR3 runs to 13 residues. J was trimmed by 5 bases and V by 11 bases; bases with no gene match: 6. The chain's CDR3 is CAGDRDNNSPLHF. The DNA of the CDR3 is TGTGCCGGCGACAGGGACAATAATTCACCCCTCCACTTT.

This clone was seen a handful of times. The chain links TRBV6-2 or TRBV6-3 to TRBJ2-2; a weak D match, TRBD1 (6 bases). Germline CDR1 and CDR2: MNHEY and SVGEGT. V shed 6 bases and J shed 1 base, with 15 bases lying between them. The CDR3 loop spans 16 amino acids. CDR3 nucleotides: TGTGCCAGCAGCCCGAGGGGGTGGGGGAACACCGGGGAGCTGTTTTTT. Protein: CASSPRGWGNTGELFF.

V is TRBV5-6 and J is TRBJ2-7; D call uncertain. The ends were cut back, 2 bases at V and 3 bases at J, with 6 bases in the middle. Germline loops: CDR1 SGHDT, CDR2 YYEEEE. The CDR3 sequence is 12 residues long. The CDR3 loop is CASSFASYEQYF. The CDR3 bases are TGTGCCAGCAGCTTCGCCAGCTACGAGCAGTACTTC. Together with reference TRBV5-6 and TRBJ2-7, the CDR3 gives the full variable domain: DAGVTQSPTHLIKTRGQQVTLRCSPKSGHDTVSWYQQALGQGPQFIFQYYEEEERQRGNFPDRFSGHQFPNYSSELNVNALLLGDSALYLCASSFASYEQYFGPGTRLTVT.

The V gene is TRBV5-5, the J gene TRBJ2-5, with D tentatively TRBD1 (6 bases). V lost 4 bases, J lost 2 bases, and 15 bases lay in between. CDR1 is SGHKS and CDR2 is YYEKEE in the germline V gene (reference sequence). This CDR3 is 15 amino acids long. The CDR3, as DNA: TGTGCCAGCAGCACAAGAGGCAGGGGACAAGAGACCCAGTACTTC. This encodes CASSTRGRGQETQYF.

This clone was found a few times. This chain joins TRBV9 and TRBJ1-2; TRBD1 is a possible D gene (5 bases). Germline V gene data show CDR1 as SGDLS and CDR2 as YYNGEE. V was cut by 0 bases and J by 1 base, with 13 bases left in between. This CDR3 region has 16 residues. The CDR3 spells CASSVGGEGFNYGYTF. The CDR3 bases are TGTGCCAGCAGCGTAGGAGGGGAGGGCTTTAACTATGGCTACACCTTC.

V is TRBV6-5 and J is TRBJ2-1; possibly TRBD1 for D (6 bases). The germline V and J ends were trimmed by 10 bases and 10 bases, with 20 bases remaining between them. The length of the CDR3 is 13 residues. Germline V gene data show CDR1 as MNHEY and CDR2 as SVGAGI. The CDR3 DNA reads as TGTGCCACTAGTACGGGCCCCGGGACAGAGCAGTTCTTC. It encodes CATSTGPGTEQFF.

This clone has a handful of counts. This chain links TRBV7-2 with TRBJ2-5, with D hard to call. In germline, CDR1 is SGHTA, CDR2 FQGNSA. This CDR3 comprises 12 residues. Trimming took 3 bases from V and 5 from J, leaving 7 bases between them. CDR3 in DNA: TGTGCCAGCAGCTTCTCCGGTGAGACCCAGTACTTC. It yields the protein CASSFSGETQYF.

The chain is built from TRBV2 and TRBJ2-5; TRBD1 aligns across 7 bases. Germline CDR1 reads SNHLY; CDR2 reads FYNNEI. V dropped 7 bases and J dropped 2; count of bases not matched to a gene: 4. CDR3 length equals 13 residues. The CDR3 loop reads CASNRDRQETQYF. Here the CDR3 DNA reads TGTGCCAGCAACCGGGACAGACAAGAGACCCAGTACTTC.

The rearrangement uses TRBV7-2 and TRBJ2-3; TRBD2 aligns across 11 bases. The CDR3 is made up of 16 amino acids. J gave up 2 bases and V 5 bases, and 6 bases lay outside the gene matches. Germline CDR1 reads SGHTA; CDR2 reads FQGNSA. The CDR3 DNA sequence: TGTGCCAGCAGCGCCCGACTAGCGGGGTTCACAGATACGCAGTATTTT. This translates into CASSARLAGFTDTQYF. The complete variable domain, with remaining parts taken from reference TRBV7-2 and TRBJ2-3, reads GAGVSQSPSNKVTEKGKDVELRCDPISGHTALYWYRQSLGQGLEFLIYFQGNSAPDKSGLPSDRFSAERTGGSVSTLTIQRTQQEDSAVYLCASSARLAGFTDTQYFGPGTRLTVL.

The V gene is TRBV27, the J gene TRBJ2-1, with 9 bases identical to TRBD2. CDR3 size: 14 residues. Germline assignment: CDR1 MNHEY and CDR2 SMNVEV (reference sequence). The ends lost 4 bases at V and 9 bases at J; junction bases unmatched: 7. The CDR3 spells CASSSISSGAEQFF. CDR3 sequence (DNA): TGTGCCAGCAGTTCCATCTCTAGCGGGGCTGAGCAGTTCTTC.

This rearrangement joins TRBV7-9 to TRBJ1-2; possible D gene TRBD1, 6 bases. Germline V gene data show CDR1 as SEHNR and CDR2 as FQNEAQ (reference sequence). The CDR3 length is 14 residues. V lost 3 bases to trimming and J lost 8 bases, with 16 bases between them. The chain's CDR3 is CASSFDRPKGGYTF. In DNA form, the CDR3 reads TGTGCCAGCAGCTTTGACAGGCCTAAGGGAGGCTACACCTTC.

The V and J genes are TRBV18 and TRBJ1-1, with a tentative D call TRBD1 (5 bases). The V end was cut by 5 bases, the J end by 6 bases, with 16 bases between. This CDR3 region has 14 residues. The germline V gene encodes CDR1 KGHSH and CDR2 LQKENI. The CDR3 nucleotides are TGTGCCAGCTCAACAACCCAGGGTCTCGCTGAAGCTTTCTTT. Translation gives CASSTTQGLAEAFF.

The rearrangement links TRBV19 to TRBJ1-1, with 10 positions matching TRBD1. V was clipped by 5 bases and J by 1 base; unmatched bases: 4. CDR3 length: 15 residues. The germline V gene encodes CDR1 LNHDA and CDR2 SQIVND (reference sequence). The CDR3 nucleotides read TGTGCCAGTAGTTCCTGGGACAGGGGGAACACTGAAGCTTTCTTT. Translating gives CASSSWDRGNTEAFF.

A remark on this clone: At the DNA level, this CDR3 is encoded by other sequences in the same sample as well. V is TRBV10-3 and J is TRBJ2-3; a weak D match, TRBD2 (5 bases). Germline V lookup: CDR1 ENHRY, CDR2 SYGVKD. Trimming pared 6 bases from V and 2 bases from J, leaving 12 bases between. The CDR3 has 14 residues. The CDR3 is CAIRRGPDTDTQYF. The CDR3 coding sequence is TGTGCCATCAGACGGGGTCCCGACACAGATACGCAGTATTTT.

The rearrangement uses TRBV2 and TRBJ2-3; 10 nucleotides align to TRBD2. The CDR3 extends over 20 amino acids. Germline loops: CDR1 SNHLY, CDR2 FYNNEI. The V gene end was trimmed by 6 bases and the J gene end by 1 base; junction bases not matched to a gene: 19. CDR3 nucleotides: TGTGCCAGCAGACAACCTTCTAGCGGGGGCAGCTTAACGGGCACAGATACGCAGTATTTT. Its protein product is CASRQPSSGGSLTGTDTQYF.

In its sample, this clone was seen a few times. The CDR3 is CSVEDRETPYEQYF. The CDR3 DNA sequence: TGCAGCGTAGAGGACAGGGAGACCCCCTACGAGCAGTACTTC. This chain links TRBV29-1 with TRBJ2-7; 8 bases match TRBD1. The CDR3 is made up of 14 amino acids. Looked up from germline, CDR1 is SQVTM and CDR2 is ANQGSEA. The V segment lost 6 bases and the J segment 2 bases; nucleotides outside the gene matches: 9.

The chain carries TRBV11-2 and TRBJ1-3; D gene uncertain. Trimming stripped 7 bases from V and 0 bases from J, with 7 bases between. Per the germline V gene, CDR1 is SGHAT and CDR2 is FQNNGV. This CDR3 is built from 13 residues. The CDR3 DNA is TGTGCCAGCAACCGAGGCTCTGGAAACACCATATATTTT. This gives the protein CASNRGSGNTIYF.

J is TRBJ2-1 and V is TRBV15; TRBD1 aligns across 8 bases. The CDR3 loop spans 15 amino acids. J was trimmed by 0 bases and V by 7 bases; bases with no gene match: 5. Germline CDR1 LNHNV, CDR2 YYDKDF (reference sequence). CDR3 region: CATKLGQGSYNEQFF. The CDR3 coding sequence is TGTGCCACCAAACTAGGACAGGGCTCCTACAATGAGCAGTTCTTC.

The genes are TRBV6-6 and TRBJ1-5, with a possible D match to TRBD1 (6 bases). This CDR3 is built from 11 residues. V was cut by 9 bases and J by 5 bases, with 8 bases left in between. Germline V lookup: CDR1 MNHNY, CDR2 SVGAGI (reference sequence). The CDR3 here is CASAGDQPQHF. The CDR3 coding sequence is TGTGCCAGTGCAGGGGATCAGCCCCAGCATTTT.

Many counts were recorded for this clone. This chain connects TRBV4-1 to TRBJ2-1; TRBD2 agrees at 9 bases. The CDR3 is 17 residues long. Unmatched junction bases numbered 9, after V lost 4 bases and J lost 2 bases. The V gene's germline CDR1 is MGHRA and CDR2 YSYEKL. In nucleotides, the CDR3 is TGCGCCAGCAGCCCGAAGCCAGCGGGGGGCACCTACAATGAGCAGTTCTTC. Its protein product is CASSPKPAGGTYNEQFF.

This clone was counted once. The chain joins TRBV9 to TRBJ2-2; 7 nucleotides agree with TRBD2. CDR1 is SGDLS and CDR2 is YYNGEE in the germline V gene. J lost 6 bases, V lost 1 base, and 9 bases had no gene match. The CDR3 extends over 16 amino acids. CDR3 DNA: TGTGCCAGCAGCGTACTCCGGCAGGGAGGGGCCGGGGAGCTGTTTTTT. Translated: CASSVLRQGGAGELFF.

This clone came up once. The rearrangement uses TRBV28 and TRBJ1-5; 8 bases are a match to TRBD1. V lost 8 bases to trimming and J lost 4 bases; unmatched junction nucleotides: 10. The CDR3 covers 15 residues. Germline-derived CDR1 and CDR2 are MDHEN and SYDVKM. The CDR3 region has the DNA TGTGCCAGCCGAAACACAGGGGGAGCGAATCAGCCCCAGCATTTT. This encodes CASRNTGGANQPQHF.

CDR3 region: CATSEAGGLNEQYF. CDR3 nucleotide sequence: TGTGCCACCAGTGAGGCAGGGGGGTTGAACGAGCAGTACTTC. The chain joins TRBV24-1 to TRBJ2-7, with a weak D call TRBD1 (7 bases). Trimming cost V 4 bases and J 5 bases, with 14 bases left between them. The CDR3 totals 14 residues. Germline V gene lookup returns CDR1 KGHDR and CDR2 SFDVKD.

The chain recombines TRBV5-4 with TRBJ1-2; maybe TRBD1 (5 bases). Germline V gene sequence: CDR1 SGHNT, CDR2 YYREEE (reference sequence). V dropped 4 bases and J dropped 9 bases, with 13 bases sitting between them. The CDR3 has 12 amino acids. The CDR3 spells CASSLGLSSYTF. CDR3 sequence (DNA): TGTGCCAGCAGCCTGGGACTTAGTAGCTACACCTTC.

The chain has TRBV18 and TRBJ1-4; TRBD1 agrees at 7 bases. Trimming took 3 bases from V and 1 from J; bases not matched to a gene: 2. The CDR3 runs 15 residues. Germline V gene sequence: CDR1 KGHSH, CDR2 LQKENI. CDR3 in DNA: TGTGCCAGCTCACCTCGACAGGGAACTAATGAAAAACTGTTTTTT. It is translated as CASSPRQGTNEKLFF.

The V call is TRBV18, the J call TRBJ1-1; maybe TRBD1 (5 bases). Germline V gene lookup returns CDR1 KGHSH and CDR2 LQKENI. CDR3 length: 13 residues. Trimming pared 6 bases from V and 4 bases from J, leaving 12 bases between. The CDR3 sequence is CASSSGVGTEAFF. CDR3 DNA: TGTGCCAGCTCTTCGGGGGTGGGCACTGAAGCTTTCTTT.

The chain is built from TRBV2 and TRBJ1-4; the match to TRBD1 covers 7 bases. The length of the CDR3 is 15 residues. After removal of 4 bases from V and 2 bases from J, the junction contained 4 bases not matched to a gene. Looked up from germline, CDR1 is SNHLY and CDR2 is FYNNEI. In DNA form, the CDR3 reads TGTGCCAGCAGTGTAAACAGGGGCACTAATGAAAAACTGTTTTTT. Translation gives CASSVNRGTNEKLFF. Full variable domain (outside the CDR3, taken from reference TRBV2 and TRBJ1-4): EPEVTQTPSHQVTQMGQEVILRCVPISNHLYFYWYRQILGQKVEFLVSFYNNEISEKSEIFDDQFSVERPDGSNFTLKIRSTKLEDSAMYFCASSVNRGTNEKLFFGSGTQLSVL.

The chain is built from TRBV10-3 and TRBJ2-2; D unresolved. The CDR3 is made up of 15 amino acids. Germline lookup yields CDR1 ENHRY and CDR2 SYGVKD. V was trimmed by 3 bases and J by 1 base, leaving 9 bases between them. DNA of the CDR3: TGTGCCATCAGTGAAGCTGCGGAGAACACCGGGGAGCTGTTTTTT. Translating gives CAISEAAENTGELFF.